This TCR beta chain was found in a study of blood T cell repertoires in COVID-19. Study in general: Italy, Spain and the United States were the sources of the convalescent and acute COVID-19 samples. PBMCs, B-cell-depleted T cells, or T cells were the source of the cDNA or gDNA that made up the material.

As to this clone: Other DNA sequences in this sample translate to the same CDR3.

V dropped 5 bases and J dropped 4; count of bases not matched to a gene: 4. CDR1 SQVTM and CDR2 ANQGSEA come from the germline V gene. The length of the CDR3 is 12 residues. Per the original methods: Amplification of reference gene primers was used by the study to estimate nucleated cell counts. Some clones are missing from TCRdb's copy, which holds only in-frame ones; the method was immunoSEQ multiplex PCR. V, J and clone size are those of that table, while D and trimming were read from the DNA. Among about 210,000 clones listed, 85% were seen once. The sequencing input was peripheral blood. This receptor was identified in a woman aged 80 or older with acute or convalescent COVID-19. The chain recombines TRBV29-1 with TRBJ1-2; 7 nucleotides line up with TRBD1. CDR3 sequence (DNA): TGCAGCGTTTCAACAGGGGTCTATGGCTACACCTTC. It yields the protein CSVSTGVYGYTF.